These 10 T cell receptor beta chains share one sample of origin, sequenced in a study of Graves' ophthalmopathy and Graves' hyperthyroidism. RNA transcripts yielded amplified TCR beta CDR3 regions. An opening RT-PCR round employed HTBI primers and preceded a second-round multiplex PCR. TCRdb independently ran MiXCR on the multiplex PCR reads; one entry per CDR3 protein. The table includes about 340,000 distinct CDR3 sequences, under 20% detected once. Material for sequencing was peripheral blood. These TCRs come from an adult man with Graves' ophthalmopathy.

The chain recombines TRBV6-1 with TRBJ2-7, with 8 bases fitting TRBD2. The CDR3 extends over 14 amino acids. V trimming: 7 bases; J trimming: 7 bases; junction bases outside the gene matches: 12. CDR1 and CDR2 from the germline V gene are MNHNS and SASEGT. The CDR3 loop is CASKDRTSRREQYF. The CDR3 coding sequence is TGTGCCAGCAAGGATCGGACTAGCAGACGGGAGCAGTACTTC.

At least ten counts were recorded for this clonotype. This chain uses TRBV15 with TRBJ1-5; 7 bases agree with TRBD1. The CDR3 loop spans 15 amino acids. Germline V gives CDR1 LNHNV, CDR2 YYDKDF (reference sequence). V lost 1 base to trimming and J lost 4 bases; unmatched junction nucleotides: 4. Here the CDR3 DNA reads TGTGCCACCAGCAGAGTGGCAGGGGGAAATCAGCCCCAGCATTTT. It is translated as CATSRVAGGNQPQHF.

This clonotype was observed many times. The chain recombines TRBV6-5 with TRBJ1-2; no reliable D call. V lost 5 bases to trimming and J lost 0 bases, with 4 bases between them. CDR3 length: 12 residues. Germline V gene data show CDR1 as MNHEY and CDR2 as SVGAGI. CDR3 nucleotides: TGTGCCAGCAGTACAGCTAACTATGGCTACACCTTC. Translating gives CASSTANYGYTF.

This clonotype has a count of ten or more. V and J are TRBV20-1 and TRBJ2-7; tentative D call: TRBD2 (5 bases). CDR3 length: 12 amino acids. Per the germline V gene, CDR1 is DFQATT and CDR2 is SNEGSKA (reference sequence). The ends were cut back, 4 bases at V and 1 base at J, with 8 bases in the middle. The CDR3 is CSATEDSYEQYF. The CDR3 DNA sequence: TGCAGTGCTACGGAGGATTCCTACGAGCAGTACTTC.

This clonotype was detected many times. The chain carries TRBV10-3 and TRBJ2-5; 8 nucleotides line up with TRBD2. There are 15 residues in the CDR3. V shed 4 bases and J 1 base; nucleotides not matched to a gene: 5. Germline CDR1 is ENHRY and CDR2 is SYGVKD. Here the CDR3 reads CAISVGTRTQETQYF. The CDR3 nucleotides read TGTGCCATCAGTGTTGGGACTAGGACCCAAGAGACCCAGTACTTC.

This clonotype was seen many times. CDR3 sequence: CASSLDPAGVTGELFF. The CDR3 nucleotides are TGTGCCAGCAGCTTAGATCCCGCGGGGGTGACCGGGGAGCTGTTTTTT. The rearrangement links TRBV11-2 to TRBJ2-2; 7 bases are a match to TRBD2. The V gene end was trimmed by 0 bases and the J gene end by 5 bases; junction bases not matched to a gene: 6. Germline V gene sequence: CDR1 SGHAT, CDR2 FQNNGV. The CDR3 consists of 16 residues.

The V gene is TRBV18, the J gene TRBJ2-7, with 12 bases aligning to TRBD2. Trimming took 2 bases from V and 6 from J; bases not matched to a gene: 5. This CDR3 is built from 15 residues. Germline loops: CDR1 KGHSH, CDR2 LQKENI. The CDR3 reads CASSPSQTSGSEQYF. CDR3 coding DNA: TGTGCCAGCTCACCAAGCCAGACTAGCGGGAGCGAGCAGTACTTC.

This clonotype has at least ten counts. This likely comes from a read error, as the CDR3 has no conserved phenylalanine or tryptophan at its end. This chain joins TRBV11-2 and TRBJ2-7; D unclear. Between the trimmed V and J ends, which lost 1 base and 0 bases, there was a span of 7 bases. Germline V gives CDR1 SGHAT, CDR2 FQNNGV. CDR3 length: 14 residues. CDR3 DNA sequence: TGTGCCAGCAGCTTAGGGGTCAGCTCCTACGAGCAGTACCTC. Its protein product is CASSLGVSSYEQYL.

This chain connects TRBV20-1 to TRBJ2-7, with D possibly being TRBD1 (6 bases). Looked up from germline, CDR1 is DFQATT and CDR2 is SNEGSKA (reference sequence). The CDR3 loop spans 12 amino acids. V was clipped by 6 bases and J by 4 bases, with 13 bases between them. The CDR3 sequence is CSAADRSYEQYF. The CDR3 DNA reads as TGCAGTGCCGCGGACAGATCGTACGAGCAGTACTTC.

In this sample, this clonotype turned up many times. The chain combines TRBV7-2 with TRBJ1-3, with a weak D call TRBD1 (6 bases). In germline, CDR1 is SGHTA, CDR2 FQGNSA. This CDR3 has 14 residues. V lost 5 bases, J lost 8 bases, and 16 bases lay in between. CDR3 in amino acids: CASSPGQIPDTIYF. Written as DNA, the CDR3 is TGTGCCAGCAGCCCAGGACAGATCCCGGACACCATATATTTT.